Listed below are T cell receptor beta chains from one sample, sequenced in a study of blood T cells in healthy people across ages. TCRdb used MiXCR to reprocess the 5' RACE reads, holding one entry per CDR3 protein. The sample yields 750,000 or so distinct CDR3 sequences, 20% to 30% seen once. The same data also contributed to another study, on T cells of mothers and their children.

Sequencing used blood. The receptors come from a boy aged 10-17 years in good health. The CDR3 runs from the conserved cysteine through the conserved F or W. A D gene is named only where the DNA matches it firmly. Clone size appears in some rows only: once, few, many, or a class for an expanded clone.

16	few	TRBV3-1	TRBJ2-2	TRBD2	CASSSLAGGPGGELFF	TGTGCCAGCAGCTCTCTAGCGGGAGGGCCTGGCGGGGAGCTGTTTTTT
15	once	TRBV3-1	TRBJ2-7	.	CASSQMAGVAYEQYF	TGTGCCAGCAGCCAAATGGCAGGGGTCGCCTACGAGCAGTACTTC
15	.	TRBV29-1	TRBJ1-1	TRBD1	CSAWDRGRFPTEAFF	TGCAGCGCCTGGGACAGGGGGCGATTTCCCACTGAAGCTTTCTTT
16	.	TRBV7-2	TRBJ2-1	.	CASSLDGRTYYNEQFF	TGTGCCAGCAGCTTAGATGGTAGGACCTACTACAATGAGCAGTTCTTC
13	.	TRBV20-1	TRBJ1-4	.	CSAMRTTNEKLFF	TGCAGTGCTATGAGGACGACTAATGAAAAACTGTTTTTT
15	few	TRBV5-1	TRBJ2-7	TRBD2	CASSLTSGSFDEQYF	TGCGCCAGCAGCTTGACTAGCGGGAGTTTTGACGAGCAGTACTTC
16	.	TRBV4-2	TRBJ1-2	TRBD1	CASSQDMRQGVSGYTF	TGTGCCAGCAGCCAAGATATGAGACAGGGAGTTTCCGGCTACACCTTC
13	few	TRBV7-9	TRBJ2-1	.	CASSSRTYNEQFF	TGTGCCAGCAGCTCACGGACCTACAATGAGCAGTTCTTC
15	once	TRBV2	TRBJ2-1	TRBD2	CATTGGDANYNEQFF	TGTGCCACCACCGGGGGGGACGCAAACTACAATGAGCAGTTCTTC
16	few	TRBV7-6	TRBJ2-3	.	CASSLVGPYSTDTQYF	TGTGCCAGCAGCTTAGTTGGCCCTTATAGCACAGATACGCAGTATTTT
16	.	TRBV7-2	TRBJ2-3	.	CASSPGSLGTTDTQYF	TGTGCCAGCAGCCCCGGGTCGCTTGGGACCACAGATACGCAGTATTTT
16	few	TRBV28	TRBJ1-4	TRBD1	CASTSPTTGNVEKLFF	TGTGCCAGCACCAGCCCCACGACAGGGAACGTTGAAAAACTGTTTTTT
14	.	TRBV11-2	TRBJ2-1	TRBD2	CASSLDRTSGEQFF	TGTGCCAGCAGCTTAGATCGGACTAGCGGTGAGCAGTTCTTC
18	few	TRBV3-1	TRBJ2-1	TRBD2	CASSQDLKLAASYNEQFF	TGTGCCAGCAGCCAAGATTTAAAACTAGCGGCCTCCTACAATGAGCAGTTCTTC
18	.	TRBV12-3/TRBV12-4	TRBJ1-1	TRBD1	CASKRDFGGDRIYPEAFF	TGTGCCAGCAAAAGGGATTTTGGCGGGGACAGGATATATCCTGAAGCTTTCTTT
14	.	TRBV27	TRBJ1-6	TRBD1	CASSPGTGISPLHF	TGTGCCAGCAGTCCGGGGACAGGAATTTCACCCCTCCACTTT
17	.	TRBV20-1	TRBJ2-7	TRBD2	CSARGLTSGRSSYEQYF	TGCAGTGCTAGAGGGCTTACTAGCGGGAGGAGCTCCTACGAGCAGTACTTC
16	.	TRBV29-1	TRBJ1-2	.	CSVEAHSTGSDYGYTF	TGCAGCGTTGAAGCTCATTCAACAGGGTCGGACTATGGCTACACCTTC
16	.	TRBV29-1	TRBJ2-6	.	CSVPSGRGSRANVLTF	TGCAGCGTCCCCTCGGGAAGGGGTTCTAGGGCCAACGTCCTGACTTTC
13	few	TRBV29-1	TRBJ2-3	.	CSAVGIVGDTQYF	TGCAGCGCGGTGGGGATCGTGGGAGATACGCAGTATTTT
16	few	TRBV19	TRBJ2-1	.	CASSITGYGAGNEQFF	TGTGCCAGTAGTATTACGGGGTACGGAGCTGGCAATGAGCAGTTCTTC
13	few	TRBV3-1	TRBJ2-7	.	CASSQGRTYEQYF	TGTGCCAGCAGCCAGGGACGCACCTACGAGCAGTACTTC
13	few	TRBV27	TRBJ2-1	TRBD2	CVTAGGQTNEQFF	TGTGTCACGGCGGGGGGGCAAACCAATGAGCAGTTCTTC
20	.	TRBV21-1	TRBJ1-4	.	CASSKDLRQLPSTTNEKLFF	TGTGCCAGCAGCAAAGATTTAAGACAGCTACCTTCAACAACTAATGAAAAACTGTTTTTT
16	few	TRBV6-2/TRBV6-3	TRBJ2-3	.	CASSYTSGFSTDTQYF	TGTGCCAGCAGTTATACTAGTGGCTTTAGCACAGATACGCAGTATTTT
13	.	TRBV12-3/TRBV12-4	TRBJ2-2	.	CATQRNGAGELFF	TGTGCTACCCAGAGGAATGGGGCCGGGGAGCTGTTTTTT
14	.	TRBV29-1	TRBJ1-3	.	CSVEKVGGGNTIYF	TGCAGCGTTGAAAAGGTTGGAGGTGGAAACACCATATATTTT
16	few	TRBV28	TRBJ2-3	.	CASSYDGRASTDTQYF	TGTGCCAGCAGTTATGATGGACGGGCTAGCACAGATACGCAGTATTTT
15	.	TRBV4-1	TRBJ2-5	.	CASSQWTVVQETQYF	TGCGCCAGCAGCCAATGGACAGTAGTTCAAGAGACCCAGTACTTC
15	.	TRBV10-2	TRBJ2-7	TRBD1	CASSAQGRSYDEQYF	TGCGCCAGCAGCGCACAGGGGAGATCCTACGACGAGCAGTACTTC
14	.	TRBV15	TRBJ1-3	.	CATSLGRDRNTIYF	TGTGCCACCAGTCTGGGGAGGGACCGAAACACCATATATTTT
13	few	TRBV20-1	TRBJ2-5	TRBD1	CSAARDSQETQYF	TGCAGTGCTGCCCGGGACAGCCAAGAGACCCAGTACTTC
15	.	TRBV11-2	TRBJ2-1	TRBD2	CACGIKLAGVDEQFF	TGTGCCTGCGGGATAAAACTAGCGGGAGTGGATGAGCAGTTCTTC
15	.	TRBV7-9	TRBJ1-6	TRBD1	CASSFGGDRSSPLHF	TGTGCCAGCAGCTTTGGGGGGGACAGGAGTTCACCCCTCCACTTT
14	.	TRBV5-1	TRBJ1-2	.	CASSTPGTPYGYTF	TGCGCCAGCAGCACCCCGGGGACACCATATGGCTACACCTTC
17	few	TRBV11-2	TRBJ2-3	TRBD2	CASSLAPSGGSTDTQYF	TGTGCCAGCAGCTTAGCCCCTTCGGGGGGAAGCACAGATACGCAGTATTTT
14	.	TRBV6-1	TRBJ2-7	.	CASSEVGLTYEQYF	TGTGCCAGCAGTGAAGTCGGACTAACCTACGAGCAGTACTTC
14	many	TRBV7-6	TRBJ2-2	TRBD1	CASSLQGVTGELFF	TGTGCCAGCAGTCTTCAGGGGGTTACCGGGGAGCTGTTTTTT
15	few	TRBV6-2/TRBV6-3	TRBJ1-6	.	CASSSTGSADSALRF	TGTGCCAGCAGTTCGACAGGTTCGGCGGATTCGGCCCTCCGCTTT
15	.	TRBV29-1	TRBJ2-2	TRBD1	CSAGRGQGLSGELFF	TGCAGCGCCGGTAGGGGACAGGGTTTGTCCGGGGAGCTGTTTTTT
13	.	TRBV5-1	TRBJ1-1	TRBD1	CASSTGENTEAFF	TGCGCCAGCAGCACAGGGGAGAACACTGAAGCTTTCTTT
16	.	TRBV28	TRBJ2-7	.	CASSLTGYGGTYEQYF	TGTGCCAGCAGTTTAACCGGATACGGAGGAACCTACGAGCAGTACTTC
13	few	TRBV7-2	TRBJ2-3	.	CASSLAGWDTQYF	TGTGCCAGCAGCTTAGCGGGCTGGGATACGCAGTATTTT
16	.	TRBV7-3	TRBJ2-1	.	CASSLMLPPRHNEQFF	TGTGCCAGCAGCTTAATGCTGCCTCCCCGTCACAATGAGCAGTTCTTC
16	.	TRBV5-1	TRBJ2-5	TRBD2	CASSGGTSGGQETQYF	TGCGCCAGCAGCGGGGGGACTAGCGGAGGACAAGAGACCCAGTACTTC
16	few	TRBV5-5	TRBJ2-1	TRBD2	CASSLTGLAGRDEQFF	TGTGCCAGCAGCTTGACCGGACTAGCGGGTCGAGATGAGCAGTTCTTC
16	.	TRBV3-1	TRBJ2-5	TRBD2	CASSPGVIREEETQYF	TGTGCCAGCAGCCCTGGGGTAATCCGGGAGGAAGAGACCCAGTACTTC
19	.	TRBV24-1	TRBJ2-6	TRBD2	CATSGGGLAGENGANVLTF	TGTGCCACCAGTGGCGGAGGACTAGCGGGAGAGAATGGGGCCAACGTCCTGACTTTC
13	.	TRBV29-1	TRBJ2-5	.	CSVERPLQETQYF	TGCAGCGTTGAGCGGCCGCTCCAAGAGACCCAGTACTTC
16	few	TRBV7-2	TRBJ2-5	.	CASSLRSSGGQETQYF	TGTGCCAGCAGCTTACGGAGTAGCGGAGGCCAAGAGACCCAGTACTTC